A selection of T cell receptor beta chains follows, all from one sample in a study of breast tumors, draining lymph nodes, adjacent tissues. TCRdb re-derived calls from the multiplex PCR reads in MiXCR, one entry per CDR3 protein. The sample contains around 130,000 distinct CDR3 sequences, around 21% of which appear only once. Sequenced input: axillary lymph node tissue. The receptors shown here come from a female donor with breast cancer. Some clones in this sample may be carry-over from other donors' samples. Each CDR3 is given with its conserved first and last residue. The D gene is left open where the match is weak.

TRBJ1-6,-,TRBV2,15,CASSLDSLLNSPLHF
TRBJ2-1,TRBD2,TRBV9,16,CASSVGVGASGGEQFF
TRBJ2-1,TRBD1,TRBV12-3/TRBV12-4,14,CASTTGQDYNEQFF
TRBJ1-2,TRBD1,TRBV13,14,CASRKSGQGDGYTF
TRBJ2-7,-,TRBV15,14,CATSRDSGTGEQYF
TRBJ1-2,-,TRBV5-6,12,CASSLSGSGYTF
TRBJ2-7,TRBD1,TRBV11-2,17,CASSPGTGTLSMGEQYF
TRBJ2-3,TRBD1,TRBV10-1,13,CATGQGAADTQYF
TRBJ2-2,-,TRBV5-1,14,CASSLDRITGELFF
TRBJ2-3,TRBD1,TRBV28,13,CASGTGAPNTQYF
TRBJ2-7,-,TRBV2,14,CASSEGPSSDEQYF
TRBJ2-5,TRBD2,TRBV18,15,CASSRLAGGPETQYF
TRBJ1-5,-,TRBV4-1,14,CASSQDRGGQPQHF
TRBJ2-7,-,TRBV19,11,CASRGLDEQYF
TRBJ1-3,-,TRBV4-2,17,CASGFSSKVGSGNTIYF
TRBJ2-1,-,TRBV6-5,13,CASSLRLERDQFF
TRBJ2-7,TRBD2,TRBV28,14,CASRGTSGTYEQYF
TRBJ2-1,-,TRBV29-1,12,CSVVSFYNEQFF
TRBJ1-3,-,TRBV5-1,17,CASSPRGQPSSGNTIYF
TRBJ2-2,-,TRBV6-6,14,CASSLIQNTGELFF
TRBJ1-5,TRBD1,TRBV6-1,14,CASRGRQGVQPQHF
TRBJ1-4,-,TRBV9,16,CASSVGAAEGIEKLFF
TRBJ2-2,-,TRBV2,14,CASSVGQGTGELFF
TRBJ2-2,TRBD1,TRBV20-1,13,CSAFDRGPGELFF
TRBJ2-7,TRBD1,TRBV4-1,16,CASSQDRTGIWYEQYF
TRBJ1-5,-,TRBV28,14,CASSSTLRGQPQHF
TRBJ2-3,TRBD2,TRBV7-6,19,CASSLMGLAGGRGTDTQYF
TRBJ1-4,-,TRBV30,16,CAWSVPGGRTNEKLFF
TRBJ2-7,TRBD1,TRBV6-1,16,CASSEWSGQGSYEQYF
TRBJ2-1,TRBD2,TRBV24-1,14,CATPLAGEYNEQFF
TRBJ2-1,TRBD2,TRBV20-1,16,CSARIPGGRAYNEQFF
TRBJ1-6,TRBD1,TRBV5-4,16,CASSAGQGSYNSPLHF
TRBJ2-3,TRBD2,TRBV28,14,CASREGGGTDTQYF
TRBJ2-3,-,TRBV6-1,13,CASSETVTDTQYF
TRBJ1-4,TRBD1,TRBV28,15,CASSLGDRDNEKLFF
TRBJ1-2,-,TRBV9,12,CASSVDQEGYTF
TRBJ2-1,TRBD2,TRBV24-1,17,CATSERSGLAAYNEQFF
TRBJ1-3,-,TRBV27,13,CASSWDSGNTIYF
TRBJ2-1,-,TRBV27,13,CASSLTAWNEQFF
TRBJ2-1,-,TRBV12-3/TRBV12-4,15,CASRTTTSSYNEQFF
TRBJ1-4,-,TRBV20-1,16,CSARDRKGTTNDKLFF
TRBJ2-1,-,TRBV24-1,15,CATSDFRAGYNEQFF
TRBJ1-2,TRBD1,TRBV12-3/TRBV12-4,17,CASSPLYLQGGRDGYTF
TRBJ2-5,TRBD1,TRBV28,13,CASSSTGMGTQYF
TRBJ2-2,-,TRBV7-8,16,CASSLDVRAVTGELFF